This T cell receptor beta chain was identified during a study of blood T cell repertoires in COVID-19. Overall study: The United States, Italy and Spain provided the acute and convalescent COVID-19 samples. T cells, B-cell-depleted T cells, or PBMCs provided the cDNA or gDNA that served as material.

This clone has just one count. The same CDR3 also results from other DNA sequences found in this sample. Source study methods: Nucleated cell number was recorded as an estimate derived from reference gene primer amplification. Generated by immunoSEQ multiplex PCR, the TCRdb table keeps only in-frame clones and is missing some. The DNA gave D and trimming, while V, J and clone size come from that table. The sample contains roughly 500,000 clones, approximately 85% of which appear only once. This receptor was taken from a human donor in a cohort sampled during active COVID-19. Sequencing was performed on peripheral blood.

The CDR3 DNA reads as TGTGCCAGCAGCTCCCGGACAGGCTTTAGCTCCTACGAGCAGTACTTC. It encodes CASSSRTGFSSYEQYF. The V call is TRBV7-2, the J call TRBJ2-7; 7 bases are a match to TRBD1. V trimming: 4 bases; J trimming: 0 bases; junction bases outside the gene matches: 9. In germline, CDR1 is SGHTA, CDR2 FQGNSA. This CDR3 is built from 16 residues.